These 8 T cell receptor beta chains share one sample of origin, sequenced in a study of shared clonotypes between healthy human individuals. TCRdb's table, derived via immunoSEQ multiplex PCR, lists solely in-frame clones and lacks some. The data show about 1.1 million clones, roughly 80% seen once. The sequenced sample was memory CD4+ T cells from PBMCs. Subset in this sample: CD45RA-negative fraction. The receptors come from a man aged 18 to 30 in good health. Some clones in this sample may be carry-over from other donors' samples.

This clone is a singleton in its sample. The chain links TRBV2 to TRBJ2-1; D is undetermined. CDR1 and CDR2 (germline): SNHLY, FYNNEI. V lost 8 bases to trimming and J lost 0 bases, with 11 bases between them. CDR3 length: 14 residues. The CDR3 DNA follows: TGTGCCAGCCAGGCGGTTAGCTCCTACAATGAGCAGTTCTTC. Amino acids: CASQAVSSYNEQFF.

The chain is built from TRBV25-1 and TRBJ2-5; D not certain. The J call may not be correct, given that the DNA end is closer to TRBJ2-7. This CDR3 spans 13 amino acids. Germline V gives CDR1 MGHDK, CDR2 SYGVNS. DNA for the CDR3: TGTGCCAGCAGTGGCGCAGGACGCTACGAGCAGTACTTC. Encoded protein: CASSGAGRYEQYF.

The V and J genes are TRBV28 and TRBJ1-2; D is perhaps TRBD1 (5 bases). The length of the CDR3 is 13 residues. V was clipped by 6 bases and J by 4 bases, with 12 bases between them. Germline CDR1 MDHEN, CDR2 SYDVKM. In DNA, the CDR3 is TGTGCCAGCAGGTCCGGGGGAGGCTATGGCTACACCTTC. Translating gives CASRSGGGYGYTF.

The rearrangement links TRBV9 to TRBJ2-3; D is possibly TRBD2 (5 bases). CDR1 SGDLS and CDR2 YYNGEE come from the germline V gene. The CDR3 consists of 13 residues. V dropped 2 bases and J dropped 3 bases, with 7 bases sitting between them. The CDR3 DNA sequence: TGTGCCAGCAGCGTTCAGCGGACAGATACGCAGTATTTT. Protein product: CASSVQRTDTQYF.

The chain couples TRBV28 to TRBJ2-5; 10 bases fit TRBD2. The CDR3 has 15 residues. The germline CDR1 and CDR2 sequences are MDHEN and SYDVKM. V shed 4 bases and J 5 bases; nucleotides not matched to a gene: 7. CDR3 in DNA: TGTGCCAGCAGTTCTATAGCGGGAGGTGGGGAGACCCAGTACTTC. It is translated as CASSSIAGGGETQYF.

This chain links TRBV27 with TRBJ2-1, with D perhaps matching TRBD1 (7 bases). V was shortened by 7 bases and J by 9 bases, with 28 bases between the two germline ends. Germline V lookup: CDR1 MNHEY, CDR2 SMNVEV (reference sequence). The length of the CDR3 is 17 residues. This chain's CDR3 is CASIPLRPGGPLGEQFF. As DNA, the CDR3 is TGTGCCAGCATCCCACTCCGTCCAGGGGGGCCCCTGGGTGAGCAGTTCTTC.

The chain employs TRBV28 and TRBJ2-7; 11 bases line up with TRBD2. This CDR3 comprises 16 residues. Germline trimming cut 5 bases from V and 3 bases from J; bases unmatched to any gene: 9. Germline CDR1 and CDR2: MDHEN and SYDVKM. CDR3 in DNA: TGTGCCAGCAGTCCTCTGGGTAGCGGGAGGGGCTACGAGCAGTACTTC. It is translated as CASSPLGSGRGYEQYF.

The chain recombines TRBV28 with TRBJ1-2; 7 bases line up with TRBD1. Germline V CDR1 and CDR2: MDHEN, SYDVKM. V gave up 5 bases and J gave up 7 bases; unmatched junction bases: 13. The CDR3 has 15 amino acids. The CDR3 reads CASSVTGQPSGGYTF. CDR3 coding DNA: TGTGCCAGCAGTGTCACGGGACAGCCATCGGGTGGCTACACCTTC.